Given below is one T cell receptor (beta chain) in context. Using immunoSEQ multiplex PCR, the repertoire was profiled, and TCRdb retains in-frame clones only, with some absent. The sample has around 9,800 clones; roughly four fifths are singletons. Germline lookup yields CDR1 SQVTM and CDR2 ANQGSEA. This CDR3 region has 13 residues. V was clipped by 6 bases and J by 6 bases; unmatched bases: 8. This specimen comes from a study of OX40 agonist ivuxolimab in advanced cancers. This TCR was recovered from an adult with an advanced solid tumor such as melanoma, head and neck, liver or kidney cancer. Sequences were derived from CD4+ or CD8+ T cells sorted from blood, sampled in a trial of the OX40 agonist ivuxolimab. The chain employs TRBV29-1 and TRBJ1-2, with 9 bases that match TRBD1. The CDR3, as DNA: TGCAGCGTCTCCGGGACAGGGCCCCATGGCTACACCTTC. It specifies CSVSGTGPHGYTF. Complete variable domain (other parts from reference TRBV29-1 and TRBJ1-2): SAVISQKPSRDICQRGTSLTIQCQVDSQVTMMFWYRQQPGQSLTLIATANQGSEATYESGFVIDKFPISRPNLTFSTLTVSNMSPEDSSIYLCSVSGTGPHGYTFGSGTRLTVV.